This T cell receptor beta chain was captured by sequencing in a study of PD-L1 blockade in urothelial cancer. Study overall: Enrolled patients had been treated previously with 0 to 3 chemotherapy regimens. Across blood samples, T cells had a median count of around 150,000.

On this clone: Its target is not known.

Measured with immunoSEQ multiplex PCR; TCRdb has only the in-frame clones, and not every one. The repertoire holds tens of thousands of clones, with 85% to 90% as singletons. Findings and limits, study-wide: Lower than median blood TCR clonality before treatment predicted better survival.

The sequencing here drew on PBMCs, taken around atezolizumab (anti-PD-L1) treatment. The sequence was collected from a man in his fifties or sixties with urothelial cancer.

CDR3 region: CAWSSIGATDTQYF. The CDR3 DNA reads as TGTGCCTGGAGTTCTATAGGGGCCACAGATACGCAGTATTTT. The chain recombines TRBV30 with TRBJ2-3; a weak D match, TRBD1 (5 bases). V lost 2 bases and J lost 2, with 11 bases in between. This CDR3 contains 14 residues. Per germline, CDR1 GTSNPN and CDR2 SVGIG (reference sequence).